The rows below give T cell receptor beta chains drawn from one sample of a study of T cells in localized non-small cell lung cancer. Some clones are missing from TCRdb's copy, which holds only in-frame ones; the method was immunoSEQ multiplex PCR. The repertoire holds about 610 clones, with around 23% as singletons. The sequences come from lung tumor tissue, collected before any cancer treatment. The receptors shown here come from a female donor over 55 with stage I squamous cell lung carcinoma. CDR3s include the opening cysteine and the closing phenylalanine or tryptophan. Clone sizes are given selectively: once, few, many, or a class where the clone is expanded.

j_gene	abundance	len	v_gene	CDR3aa
TRBJ2-7	few	13	TRBV9	CASSAGQTYEQYF
TRBJ1-2	-	13	TRBV6-8	CASNLDGAGGYTF
TRBJ2-1	-	14	TRBV12-5	CASGPGLAGEKQFF
TRBJ1-2	few	12	TRBV12-5	CATSRDNYGYTF
TRBJ1-1	few	13	TRBV25-1	CASKSGMGTEAFF
TRBJ1-1	-	13	TRBV6-8	CASRRGTDTEAFF
TRBJ1-1	-	14	TRBV19	CASSRQGASTEAFF
TRBJ1-2	few	16	TRBV7-5	CASSLDRDRFDYGYTF
TRBJ1-2	few	15	TRBV5-1	CASSLDSLTNYGYTF
TRBJ1-4	-	14	TRBV19	CASRTGETNEKLFF
TRBJ2-2	-	14	TRBV18	CASSPTRNTGELFF
TRBJ1-2	-	15	TRBV5-1	CASRAERQAARGYTF
TRBJ2-1	-	15	TRBV9	CASSSSGGYYNEQFF
TRBJ1-4	-	15	TRBV14	CASSHRIGVQEKLFF
TRBJ1-2	-	16	TRBV12-2	CASRLPRQGAIVGYTF
TRBJ2-2	large	14	TRBV14	CASSILLGTGELFF
TRBJ2-1	-	16	TRBV4-1	CASSQDLGRPYNEQFF
TRBJ2-3	few	13	TRBV28	CASRRTSGLTESF
TRBJ2-2	once	15	TRBV30	CAWSVHRPDDGELFF
TRBJ1-2	large	12	TRBV19	CASSLLSYGYTF
TRBJ2-7	-	15	TRBV11-3	CASSLETGSFIGQYF
TRBJ1-2	-	13	TRBV29-1	CSGGQDINYGYTF
TRBJ1-3	few	17	TRBV9	CASSPSQGTVSGNTIYF
TRBJ1-1	-	14	TRBV6-8	CASSPRGSNTEAFF
TRBJ1-4	medium-sized	18	TRBV11-3	CASSLFVGGGETKEKLFF
TRBJ1-2	few	11	TRBV19	CASSQVYGYTF
TRBJ1-1	few	13	TRBV9	CASSGQMGTEAFF
TRBJ2-1	few	13	TRBV6-8	CASSYGATFEQFF
TRBJ1-2	-	15	TRBV11-3	CASSPVSRGSGGYTF
TRBJ1-1	few	17	TRBV6-7	CASSYATGGAGNTEAFF
TRBJ1-1	-	15	TRBV28	CASRFALQGRPEAFF
TRBJ1-2	-	17	TRBV10-1	CASSEKDRGRRNYGYTF
TRBJ1-5	-	14	TRBV2	CASGSGPLNQPQHF
TRBJ1-3	-	15	TRBV11-3	CASSLESSSGNTIYF
TRBJ2-3	few	14	TRBV7-6	CASSSEWGQDTQYF
TRBJ1-2	few	14	TRBV7-5	CASSLQGANSGYTF
TRBJ2-7	-	19	TRBV11-3	CASIDRGGLAGGDFYEQYF
TRBJ2-2	-	14	TRBV19	CASRQGMGTGELFF
TRBJ1-2	once	15	TRBV18	CASSPPSTALYGYTF
TRBJ1-2	-	14	TRBV28	CASSLPGTNYGYTF
TRBJ1-2	-	15	TRBV6-8	CASSYSVQGNYGYTF